The 10 T cell receptor beta chains given below trace back to one sample, sequenced in a study of vaccination and CD4 T cells after COVID-19. Their antigen targets remain unknown. The treatment was: roughly 10-day PBMC culture with coronavirus spike peptide pools or control peptides (ViraFEST assay). Oncomine TCR Beta short-read sequencing was applied to DNA from cultured CD4+ T cells. TCRdb analysed the PCR reads with MiXCR anew, one entry per CDR3 protein. Here the sample spans 4,000 to 5,500 distinct CDR3 sequences, over 35% being singletons. Material: CD4+ T cells from blood, cultured in vitro. The receptor set was obtained from a human donor who had recovered from COVID-19.

The rearrangement links TRBV10-3 to TRBJ2-5; D might be TRBD2 (6 bases). V was pared by 10 bases and J by 1 base, with 13 bases between. This CDR3 is built from 13 residues. CDR1 is ENHRY, CDR2 SYGVKD, per germline. Here the CDR3 DNA reads TGTGCCACCCACGGAGCGGGCCAAGAGACCCAGTACTTC. Its translation: CATHGAGQETQYF.

The V and J genes are TRBV20-1 and TRBJ2-7; 8 bases line up with TRBD2. Germline CDR1 DFQATT, CDR2 SNEGSKA (reference sequence). The CDR3 has 12 amino acids. The V gene end was trimmed by 5 bases and the J gene end by 5 bases; junction bases not matched to a gene: 5. The CDR3 DNA reads TGCAGTGCTGGACTAGCTAGGAACGAGCAGTACTTC. It translates to CSAGLARNEQYF.

This clonotype was counted only a few times. The chain couples TRBV27 to TRBJ1-6, with D tentatively TRBD1 (5 bases). In germline, CDR1 is MNHEY, CDR2 SMNVEV (reference sequence). The CDR3 loop spans 16 amino acids. V lost 6 bases to trimming and J lost 4 bases, with 16 bases between them. For the CDR3, the DNA is TGTGCCAGCAGGATATCTGCAGGGCGGTATAATTCACCCCTCCACTTT. Translation: CASRISAGRYNSPLHF.

The rearrangement joins TRBV6-2 or TRBV6-3 to TRBJ1-2; 7 bases are a match to TRBD1. The CDR3 consists of 13 residues. V gave up 4 bases and J gave up 4 bases; unmatched junction bases: 3. CDR1 MNHEY and CDR2 SVGEGT come from the germline V gene. CDR3: CASSLDRSYGYTF. The CDR3 DNA is TGTGCCAGCAGTTTGGACAGGAGCTATGGCTACACCTTC.

The chain combines TRBV20-1 with TRBJ2-7; D not resolved. Germline assignment: CDR1 DFQATT and CDR2 SNEGSKA (reference sequence). The CDR3 length is 11 residues. Trimming took 1 base from V and 10 from J, leaving 11 bases between them. The CDR3 region is CSARVLSPQYF. The DNA for the CDR3 is TGCAGTGCTAGAGTTCTTTCCCCCCAGTACTTC.

This chain connects TRBV21-1 to TRBJ1-5; the table gives TRBD1 as D, unverified against the DNA. TRBV21-1 is a pseudogene segment. This CDR3 comprises 14 residues. In nucleotides, the CDR3 is TGTGCCAGCAGCACCTGGACAGGGGATCAGCCCCAGCATTTT. Translating gives CASSTWTGDQPQHF.

This chain joins TRBV10-3 and TRBJ1-1; a possible D gene is TRBD1 (5 bases). Trimming cost V 11 bases and J 1 base, with 20 bases left between them. The CDR3 extends over 15 amino acids. The germline gives CDR1 ENHRY, CDR2 SYGVKD. The CDR3 sequence is CASTGTGNTNTEAFF. The CDR3 nucleotides are TGTGCCTCGACGGGGACGGGGAACACGAACACTGAAGCTTTCTTT.

The sample holds a few counts of this clonotype. This sequence joins TRBV20-1 and TRBJ2-5; 10 bases map to TRBD2. Germline CDR1 DFQATT, CDR2 SNEGSKA (reference sequence). This CDR3 contains 14 residues. V was pared by 3 bases and J by 5 bases, with 6 bases of the junction left unmatched. CDR3 DNA: TGCAGTGCTAGGCCTAGCGGGAGTAGGGAGACCCAGTACTTC. It is translated as CSARPSGSRETQYF.

The chain couples TRBV4-1 to TRBJ2-5, with 8 bases that match TRBD1. The CDR3 contains 13 residues. Trimming cost V 5 bases and J 3 bases; bases outside gene matches: 2. Germline V lookup: CDR1 MGHRA, CDR2 YSYEKL. CDR3 coding DNA: TGCGCCAGCAGCGAACAGGGGGAAGAGACCCAGTACTTC. Its protein is CASSEQGEETQYF.

This clonotype has just one count. This chain joins TRBV20-1 and TRBJ2-1; 8 bases match TRBD1. Germline V gene sequence: CDR1 DFQATT, CDR2 SNEGSKA (reference sequence). There are 17 residues in the CDR3. The J segment lost 3 bases and the V segment lost 1 base, leaving 11 bases of the junction unmatched. CDR3 DNA sequence: TGCAGTGCTAGAGTAAACGCGCTCGGACAGGGCTACAATGAGCAGTTCTTC. Amino acids: CSARVNALGQGYNEQFF.